This TCR beta chain derives from a study of CD8 T cells in Susac syndrome (dated by TCRdb to the late 2010s). Turning to the overall study: Repertoire sequencing was used to test whether CD8+ T cell activation and differentiation in Susac syndrome was antigen driven. Clonality of the CD8+ T cell repertoire was compared between roughly eleven healthy donors, approximately 14 Susac syndrome patients and some 15 multiple sclerosis patients.

High-throughput TCR beta sequencing profiled peripheral blood CD8+ and CD4+ T cells from healthy donors, Susac syndrome patients and multiple sclerosis patients. The multiple sclerosis controls were treatment-naive patients who had stable or active relapsing-remitting disease and met the revised McDonald criteria. Bulk CD8+ and CD4+ T cells were purified by magnetic negative isolation, whereas CD8+ TEMRA cells were enriched by FACS. Blood was collected in EDTA tubes and processed within 24 hours, with PBMCs isolated through density gradient centrifugation. PBMCs intended for TCR sequencing were frozen in liquid nitrogen and were later thawed in a 37 degrees C water bath. Purity of sorted or isolated CD4+, CD8+ and CD8+ TEMRA cells was at least 90%. This clonotype was observed once. What antigen it recognizes has not been identified. Base qualities are missing; no much larger clone stands one base away. One read gives only weak evidence.

The study at large found these results: The study acknowledged that relatively few individuals were included in the TCR sequencing and HLA analysis.

The CDR3 contains 16 residues, cysteine and phenylalanine counted. Only the CDR3 portion is preserved as DNA: 48 bases, with reading frame beginning at the first base. V is trimmed back by 0 bases and J by 5 bases, and the junction contains 4 bases that no gene match accounts for. Via the germline V gene, CDR1 is LGHNA and CDR2 YSLEER. RNA was extracted using the RNeasy kit, and about 0.5 to 1 ug of the RNA was reverse transcribed with random hexamers. The immunoSEQ multiplex PCR assay, covering 54 Vbeta and 13 Jbeta segments, was used to amplify TCR beta CDR3 regions. PCR amplification bias was corrected by using a synthetic template baseline for primer optimization and computational correction. From the authors' description of their analysis: Reads were annotated to V, D and J genes per IMGT and analyzed with immunoSEQ Analyzer, keeping only productive sequences. To calculate clonality, Shannon entropy was normalized by log2 of the number of productive unique sequences and then subtracted from one. Public and private clones were assessed among the 100 most prevalent clones of each patient and control. Susac-specific clones were defined as absent from healthy and MS cohorts, around 980 published viral clones and other ImmuneACCESS disease sequences. The public reads were reanalyzed by TCRdb: fastp trimming at Q25, MiXCR alignment, in-frame beta chains only. For every CDR3 protein sequence, its rows merge into one entry that carries the most common genes and DNA. V and J calls and clone size were set by TCRdb, not the authors. Here the sample has a few hundred thousand distinct CDR3 sequences; 65% to 90% occur a single time. The top ten constitute around 0.21% of the sample.

The TCR was taken from a human donor with multiple sclerosis. Rearrangement joined TRBV4-3 to TRBJ2-1, with TRBD2 identical over 10 junction bases. Source material: CD8+ T cells from PBMCs. The bases read TGCGCCAGCAGCCAAGACAGCGGGAGGGCCAACAATGAGCAGTTCTTC. Translated, this gives CASSQDSGRANNEQFF.